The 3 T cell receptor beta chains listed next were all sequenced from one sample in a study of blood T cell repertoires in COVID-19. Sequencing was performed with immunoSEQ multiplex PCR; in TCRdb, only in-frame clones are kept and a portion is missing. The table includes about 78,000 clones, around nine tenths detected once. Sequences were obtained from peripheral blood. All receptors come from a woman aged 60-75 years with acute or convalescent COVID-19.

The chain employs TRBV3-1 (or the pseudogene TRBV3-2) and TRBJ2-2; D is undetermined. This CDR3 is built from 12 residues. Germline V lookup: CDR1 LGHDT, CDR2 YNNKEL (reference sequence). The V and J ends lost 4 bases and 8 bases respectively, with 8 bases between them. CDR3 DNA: TGTGCCAGCAGCCGCGAACGGGGGGAGCTGTTTTTT. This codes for CASSRERGELFF.

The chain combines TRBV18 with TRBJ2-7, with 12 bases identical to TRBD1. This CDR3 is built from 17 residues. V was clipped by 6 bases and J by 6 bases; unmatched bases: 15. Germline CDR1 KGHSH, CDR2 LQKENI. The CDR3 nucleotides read TGTGCCAGCTCCCCAACCATCCCCGGGACAGGGGGCGGCGAGCAGTACTTC. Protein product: CASSPTIPGTGGGEQYF.

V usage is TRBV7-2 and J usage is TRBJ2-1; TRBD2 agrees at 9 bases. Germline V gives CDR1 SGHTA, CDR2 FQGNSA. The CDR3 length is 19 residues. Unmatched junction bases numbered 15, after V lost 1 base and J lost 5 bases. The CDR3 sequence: CASSLGAAGGSWIHNEQFF. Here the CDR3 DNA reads TGTGCCAGCAGCTTAGGTGCAGCGGGGGGATCCTGGATCCACAATGAGCAGTTCTTC.